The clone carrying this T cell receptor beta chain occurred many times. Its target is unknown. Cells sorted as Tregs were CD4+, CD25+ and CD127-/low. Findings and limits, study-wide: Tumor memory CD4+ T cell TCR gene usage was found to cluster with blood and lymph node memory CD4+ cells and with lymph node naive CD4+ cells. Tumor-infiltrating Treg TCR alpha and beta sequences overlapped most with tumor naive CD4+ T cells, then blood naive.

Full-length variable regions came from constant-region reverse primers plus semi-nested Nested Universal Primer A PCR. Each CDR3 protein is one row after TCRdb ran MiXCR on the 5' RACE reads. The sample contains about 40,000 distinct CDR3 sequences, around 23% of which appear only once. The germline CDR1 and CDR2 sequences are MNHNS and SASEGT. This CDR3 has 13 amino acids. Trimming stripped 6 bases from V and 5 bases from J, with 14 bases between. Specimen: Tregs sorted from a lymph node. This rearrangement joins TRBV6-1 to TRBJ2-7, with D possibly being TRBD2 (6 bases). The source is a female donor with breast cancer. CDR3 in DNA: TGTGCCAGCAGACCCCCGGGGGAGCACGAGCAGTACTTC. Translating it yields CASRPPGEHEQYF.